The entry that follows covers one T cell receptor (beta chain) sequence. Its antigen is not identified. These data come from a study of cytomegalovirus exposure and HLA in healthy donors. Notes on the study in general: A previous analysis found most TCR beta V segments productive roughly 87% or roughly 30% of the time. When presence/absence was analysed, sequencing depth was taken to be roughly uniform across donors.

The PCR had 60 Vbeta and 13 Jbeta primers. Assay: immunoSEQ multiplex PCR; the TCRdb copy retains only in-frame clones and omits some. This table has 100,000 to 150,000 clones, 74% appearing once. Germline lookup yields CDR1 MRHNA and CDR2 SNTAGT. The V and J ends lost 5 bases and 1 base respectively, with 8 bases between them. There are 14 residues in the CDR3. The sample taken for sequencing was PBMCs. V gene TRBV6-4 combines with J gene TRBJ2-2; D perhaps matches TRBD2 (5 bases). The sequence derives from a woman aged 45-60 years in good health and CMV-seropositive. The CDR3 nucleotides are TGTGCCAGCAGTCTAGCAGAGAACACCGGGGAGCTGTTTTTT. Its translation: CASSLAENTGELFF.